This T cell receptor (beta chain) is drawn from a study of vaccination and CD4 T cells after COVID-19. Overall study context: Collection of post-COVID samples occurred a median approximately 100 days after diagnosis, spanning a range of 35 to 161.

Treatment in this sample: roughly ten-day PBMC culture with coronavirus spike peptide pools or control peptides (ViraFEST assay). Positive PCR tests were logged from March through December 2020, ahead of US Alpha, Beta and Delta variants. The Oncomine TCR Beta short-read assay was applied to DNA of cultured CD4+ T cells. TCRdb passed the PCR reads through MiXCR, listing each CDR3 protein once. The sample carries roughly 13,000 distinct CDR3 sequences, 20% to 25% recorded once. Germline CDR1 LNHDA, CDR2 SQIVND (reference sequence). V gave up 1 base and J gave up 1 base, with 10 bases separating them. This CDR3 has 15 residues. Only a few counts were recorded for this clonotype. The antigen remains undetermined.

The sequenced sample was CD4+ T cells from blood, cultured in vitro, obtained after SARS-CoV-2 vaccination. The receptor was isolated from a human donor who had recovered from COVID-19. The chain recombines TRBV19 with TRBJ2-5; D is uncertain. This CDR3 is CASSIGGKLQETQYF. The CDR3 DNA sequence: TGTGCCAGTAGTATAGGTGGGAAGCTCCAAGAGACCCAGTACTTC.